This T cell receptor (beta chain) was identified in a study of OX40 agonist ivuxolimab in advanced cancers. This clone was counted once. J lost 4 bases, V lost 5 bases, and 8 bases had no gene match. CDR3 size: 15 residues. Germline V lookup: CDR1 SEHNR, CDR2 FQNEAQ (reference sequence). The repertoire was sequenced with immunoSEQ multiplex PCR; TCRdb's copy has only in-frame clones and lacks some. The table includes under 85,000 clones, 75% to 85% detected once. V and J are TRBV7-9 and TRBJ2-5; 9 nucleotides line up with TRBD1. This receptor was identified in an adult with an advanced solid tumor such as melanoma, head and neck, liver or kidney cancer. The input for sequencing was CD4+ or CD8+ T cells sorted from blood, taken in a trial of the OX40 agonist ivuxolimab. DNA for the CDR3: TGTGCCAGCAGCGCGGGACAGGGAGAAGGAGAGACCCAGTACTTC. This translates into CASSAGQGEGETQYF.